A single sample gave rise to the 9 T cell receptor beta chains below, sequenced in a study of cytomegalovirus exposure and HLA in healthy donors. The method was immunoSEQ multiplex PCR; TCRdb's version includes in-frame clones alone and lacks a portion of them. Here the sample spans 110,000 or so clones, 88% being singletons. The sample comprised PBMCs. The origin of the receptors is a man between 18 and 29 years old in good health and CMV-seronegative.

The V gene is TRBV7-2, the J gene TRBJ2-1, with 10 bases that match TRBD2. This CDR3 region has 17 residues. Germline lookup yields CDR1 SGHTA and CDR2 FQGNSA. J lost 5 bases, V lost 5 bases, and 12 bases had no gene match. The CDR3 DNA reads as TGTGCCAGCAGCCAAAGGCGGGCTAGCGGGGGAAACAATGAGCAGTTCTTC. Translation: CASSQRRASGGNNEQFF.

This chain connects TRBV4-1 to TRBJ2-2; D might be TRBD1 (6 bases). This CDR3 spans 16 amino acids. CDR1 is MGHRA, CDR2 YSYEKL, per germline. V was cut by 4 bases and J by 1 base, with 13 bases left in between. The CDR3 region is CASSLQGLGNTGELFF. In DNA form, the CDR3 reads TGCGCCAGCAGCCTACAGGGCCTTGGGAACACCGGGGAGCTGTTTTTT.

This clone is a singleton in its sample. The chain couples TRBV11-2 to TRBJ1-2, with D hard to call. V shed 1 base and J shed 5 bases, with 14 bases lying between them. Germline V gene sequence: CDR1 SGHAT, CDR2 FQNNGV. This CDR3 has 15 residues. CDR3 protein: CASSLAISAAYGYTF. The CDR3, as DNA: TGTGCCAGCAGCTTAGCTATCTCGGCGGCGTATGGCTACACCTTC. Complete variable domain (other parts from reference TRBV11-2 and TRBJ1-2): EAGVAQSPRYKIIEKRQSVAFWCNPISGHATLYWYQQILGQGPKLLIQFQNNGVVDDSQLPKDRFSAERLKGVDSTLKIQPAKLEDSAVYLCASSLAISAAYGYTFGSGTRLTVV.

The rearrangement uses TRBV29-1 and TRBJ2-7, with D possibly being TRBD2 (6 bases). The CDR3 runs 13 residues. CDR1 SQVTM and CDR2 ANQGSEA come from the germline V gene. Trimming left V 7 bases short and J 7 bases short, with 20 bases between. In DNA, the CDR3 is TGCAGCGCCGGTAGGGGCTTGGGAGGTGAGCAGTACTTC. Its translation: CSAGRGLGGEQYF.

J is TRBJ2-7 and V is TRBV5-6, with D possibly TRBD1 on 5 matching bases. The V and J ends lost 2 bases and 0 bases respectively, with 12 bases between them. In germline, CDR1 is SGHDT, CDR2 YYEEEE. This CDR3 has 15 residues. CDR3 sequence reads: CASSLLRASSYEQYF. CDR3 nucleotide sequence: TGTGCCAGCAGCTTACTCAGGGCTAGCTCCTACGAGCAGTACTTC.

CDR3 sequence reads: CASSNVRRSVGPLHF. In DNA form, the CDR3 reads TGTGCCAGTAGTAACGTTCGGCGGTCGGTTGGACCCCTCCACTTT. The chain has TRBV19 and TRBJ1-6; D is undetermined. CDR3 length equals 15 residues. V lost 4 bases and J lost 12, with 19 bases in between. Germline loops: CDR1 LNHDA, CDR2 SQIVND (reference sequence).

The chain combines TRBV6-4 with TRBJ1-2; 7 positions match TRBD1. Trimming took 0 bases from V and 8 from J; bases not matched to a gene: 3. Germline V CDR1 and CDR2: MRHNA, SNTAGT. The CDR3 is 13 amino acids. CDR3 DNA sequence: TGTGCCAGCAGTGACTCGAGGGGGCTAGGCTACACCTTC. It encodes CASSDSRGLGYTF.

The J gene is TRBJ2-7, the V gene TRBV11-3; perhaps TRBD2 as D (5 bases). Germline assignment: CDR1 SGHNT and CDR2 YENEEA. V was trimmed by 2 bases and J by 4 bases, leaving 15 bases between them. CDR3 length: 15 amino acids. Here the CDR3 DNA reads TGTGCCAGCAGCTTAACGTGGTCGAGGGCGTACGAGCAGTACTTC. Translation: CASSLTWSRAYEQYF.

The chain employs TRBV7-2 and TRBJ2-3; 8 bases match TRBD1. The germline V gene has CDR1 SGHTA and CDR2 FQGNSA. The CDR3 length is 16 residues. J was trimmed by 4 bases and V by 1 base; bases with no gene match: 7. The CDR3 region is CASSLGGTGPPDTQYF. CDR3 DNA: TGTGCCAGCAGCTTAGGAGGGACAGGTCCCCCAGATACGCAGTATTTT.